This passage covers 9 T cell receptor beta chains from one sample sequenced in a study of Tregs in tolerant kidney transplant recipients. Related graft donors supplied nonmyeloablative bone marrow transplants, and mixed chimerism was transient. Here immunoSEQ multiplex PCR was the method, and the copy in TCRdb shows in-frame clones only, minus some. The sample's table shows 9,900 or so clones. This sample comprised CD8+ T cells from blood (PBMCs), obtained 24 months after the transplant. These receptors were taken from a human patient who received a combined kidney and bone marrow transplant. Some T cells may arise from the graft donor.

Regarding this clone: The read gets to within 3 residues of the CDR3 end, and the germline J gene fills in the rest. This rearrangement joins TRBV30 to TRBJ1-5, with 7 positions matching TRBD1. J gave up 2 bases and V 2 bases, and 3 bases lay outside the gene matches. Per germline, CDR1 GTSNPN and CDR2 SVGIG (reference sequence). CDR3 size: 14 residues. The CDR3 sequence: CAWSYRGGNQPQHF. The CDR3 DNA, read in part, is TGTGCCTGGAGTTACAGGGGCGGCAATCAGCCC. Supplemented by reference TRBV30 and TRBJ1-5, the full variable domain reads SQTIHQWPATLVQPVGSPLSLECTVEGTSNPNLYWYRQAAGRGLQLLFYSVGIGQISSEVPQNLSASRPQDRQFILSSKKLLLSDSGFYLCAWSYRGGNQPQHFGDGTRLSIL.

This chain's CDR3 is CASSGSSYNEQFF. The DNA read from the CDR3 is TGTGCCAGCAGCGGCAGCTCCTACAATGAG. This chain joins TRBV7-2 and TRBJ2-1; unclear D gene. Sequencing ends 3 residues short of the CDR3 end; the germline J gene provides the rest. This CDR3 is 13 amino acids long. Germline assignment: CDR1 SGHTA and CDR2 FQGNSA. V gave up 5 bases and J gave up 0 bases, with 5 bases separating them.

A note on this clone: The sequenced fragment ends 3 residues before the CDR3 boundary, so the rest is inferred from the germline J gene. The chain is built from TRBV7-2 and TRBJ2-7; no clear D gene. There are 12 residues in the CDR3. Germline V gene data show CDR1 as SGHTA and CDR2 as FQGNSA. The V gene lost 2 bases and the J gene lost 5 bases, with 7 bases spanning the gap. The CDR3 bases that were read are TGTGCCAGCAGCTTAAATTGGCACGAG. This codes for CASSLNWHE. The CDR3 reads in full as CASSLNWHEQYF.

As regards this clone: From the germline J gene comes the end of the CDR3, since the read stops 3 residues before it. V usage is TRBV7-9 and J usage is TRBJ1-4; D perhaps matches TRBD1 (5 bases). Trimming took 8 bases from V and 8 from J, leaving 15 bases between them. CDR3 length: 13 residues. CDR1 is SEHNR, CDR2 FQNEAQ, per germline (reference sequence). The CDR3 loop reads CASGKPEGEKLFF. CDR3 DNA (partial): TGTGCCAGCGGAAAGCCCGAGGGGGAAAAA.

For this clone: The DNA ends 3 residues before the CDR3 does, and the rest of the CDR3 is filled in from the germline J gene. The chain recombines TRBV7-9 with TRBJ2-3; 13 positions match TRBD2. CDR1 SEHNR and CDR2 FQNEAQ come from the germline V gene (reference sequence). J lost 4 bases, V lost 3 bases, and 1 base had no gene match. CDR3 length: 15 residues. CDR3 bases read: TGTGCCAGCAGCTTGGGGACTAGCGGGGCAGATACG. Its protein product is CASSLGTSGADT. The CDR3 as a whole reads CASSLGTSGADTQYF.

CDR3 bases read: TGTGCCAGCAGCTTAGCTAAGGGGACTAGCGCGTCCTACAATGAG. Residues: CASSLAKGTSASYNE. The CDR3 in full is CASSLAKGTSASYNEQFF. The chain links TRBV7-2 to TRBJ2-1; 10 bases fit TRBD2. The CDR3 end falls 3 residues outside the read, so it is completed with the germline J gene. V trimming: 0 bases; J trimming: 1 base; junction bases outside the gene matches: 6. From germline, CDR1 is SGHTA and CDR2 FQGNSA. The CDR3 has 18 amino acids.

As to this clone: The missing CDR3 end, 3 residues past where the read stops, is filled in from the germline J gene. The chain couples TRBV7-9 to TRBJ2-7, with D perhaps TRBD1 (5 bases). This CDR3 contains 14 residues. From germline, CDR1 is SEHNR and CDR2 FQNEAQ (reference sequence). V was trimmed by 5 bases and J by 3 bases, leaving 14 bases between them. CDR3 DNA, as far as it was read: TGTGCCAGCAGCGGGGCCGACATAGACTACGAG. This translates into CASSGADIDYE. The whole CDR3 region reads CASSGADIDYEQYF.

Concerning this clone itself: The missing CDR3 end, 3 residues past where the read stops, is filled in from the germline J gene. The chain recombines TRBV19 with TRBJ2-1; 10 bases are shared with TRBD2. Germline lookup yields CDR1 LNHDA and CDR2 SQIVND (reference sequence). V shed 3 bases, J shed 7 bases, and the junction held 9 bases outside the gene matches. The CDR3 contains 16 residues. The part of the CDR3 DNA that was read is TGTGCCAGTAGTATCTGGTCTAGCGGGAGTGGTAATGAG. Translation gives CASSIWSSGSGNE. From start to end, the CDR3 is CASSIWSSGSGNEQFF.

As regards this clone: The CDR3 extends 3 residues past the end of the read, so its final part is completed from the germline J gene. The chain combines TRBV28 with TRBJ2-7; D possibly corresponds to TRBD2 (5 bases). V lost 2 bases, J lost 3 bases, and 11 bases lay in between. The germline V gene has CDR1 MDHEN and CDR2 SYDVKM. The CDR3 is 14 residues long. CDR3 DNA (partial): TGTGCCAGCAGTTTAGGAGCGGCCTTCTACGAG. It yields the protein CASSLGAAFYE. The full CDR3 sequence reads CASSLGAAFYEQYF.